A single sample is the source of the 22 T cell receptor beta chains below, sequenced in a study of cytomegalovirus exposure and HLA in healthy donors. Vbeta (60) and Jbeta (13) primers were used in the PCR. The data were produced by immunoSEQ multiplex PCR, yet TCRdb's version contains in-frame clones alone and is incomplete. The sample records under 150,000 clones, around three quarters being singletons. The sequencing input was PBMCs. These receptors were taken from a woman aged 45-65 years in good health and CMV-seronegative.

This chain joins TRBV9 and TRBJ1-1, with no clear D. Germline V gene sequence: CDR1 SGDLS, CDR2 YYNGEE. The CDR3 is 15 residues long. Deletions cut 0 bases from V and 0 bases from J, with 9 bases between. CDR3 sequence reads: CASSVAGNMNTEAFF. The CDR3 coding sequence is TGTGCCAGCAGCGTAGCCGGGAACATGAACACTGAAGCTTTCTTT. The whole variable domain, filled in from reference TRBV9 and TRBJ1-1, reads DSGVTQTPKHLITATGQRVTLRCSPRSGDLSVYWYQQSLDQGLQFLIQYYNGEERAKGNILERFSAQQFPDLHSELNLSSLELGDSALYFCASSVAGNMNTEAFFGQGTRLTVV.

In this sample, this clone turned up a few times. The chain links TRBV5-6 to TRBJ2-7; 8 nucleotides match TRBD1. The CDR3 has 15 residues. The trim removed 0 bases at V and 6 bases at J, leaving 8 bases unmatched. CDR1 SGHDT and CDR2 YYEEEE come from the germline V gene. CDR3 region: CASSLDGQGFGEQYF. The DNA of the CDR3 is TGTGCCAGCAGCTTGGACGGACAGGGCTTTGGCGAGCAGTACTTC.

This clone was seen only a few times. The chain recombines TRBV7-9 with TRBJ1-1; D might be TRBD1 (5 bases). Trimming removed 5 bases at V and 10 bases at J, with 20 bases between. CDR1 and CDR2 from the germline V gene are SEHNR and FQNEAQ (reference sequence). The CDR3 length is 14 residues. CDR3 coding DNA: TGTGCCAGCAGCCCTTTGTCGGGAGGGGCCGTAGCTTTCTTT. Amino acids: CASSPLSGGAVAFF.

V is TRBV5-1 and J is TRBJ2-7, with 7 bases lining up with TRBD2. V gave up 0 bases and J gave up 3 bases; unmatched junction bases: 9. The CDR3 is made up of 16 amino acids. Germline loops: CDR1 SGHRS, CDR2 YFSETQ. The CDR3 spells CASSLGASSGLYEQYF. DNA for the CDR3: TGCGCCAGCAGCTTGGGGGCTTCTAGCGGCCTCTACGAGCAGTACTTC.

The chain is built from TRBV30 and TRBJ1-3; possibly TRBD1 for D (6 bases). Germline V gene lookup returns CDR1 GTSNPN and CDR2 SVGIG (reference sequence). V was shortened by 4 bases and J by 4 bases, with 17 bases between the two germline ends. The CDR3 is 15 amino acids. CDR3 DNA: TGTGCCTGGAACCCAATAGGGACATACGGAAACACCATATATTTT. Translating gives CAWNPIGTYGNTIYF.

CDR3 bases: TGCAGCGTCTCCACATCGTCTAGCGGGAGTATGGGTGAGCAGTTCTTC. Its translation: CSVSTSSSGSMGEQFF. The chain uses TRBV29-1 and TRBJ2-1; 10 bases align to TRBD2. The CDR3 consists of 16 residues. Germline-derived CDR1 and CDR2 are SQVTM and ANQGSEA. V trimming: 6 bases; J trimming: 9 bases; junction bases outside the gene matches: 17.

The chain joins TRBV19 to TRBJ2-1, with D possibly matching TRBD2 (5 bases). The V and J ends lost 3 bases and 10 bases respectively, with 10 bases between them. The V gene's germline CDR1 is LNHDA and CDR2 SQIVND (reference sequence). This CDR3 comprises 12 residues. CDR3 amino acids: CASSIVTGEQFF. The CDR3 DNA reads TGTGCCAGTAGTATCGTGACGGGAGAGCAGTTCTTC.

The chain is built from TRBV5-8 and TRBJ2-1; weak D call: TRBD1 (6 bases). Per the germline V gene, CDR1 is SGHTS and CDR2 is YDEGEE. Trimming shortened V by 0 bases and J by 0 bases, and 7 bases separated the two germline ends. The CDR3 is made up of 15 amino acids. CDR3 coding DNA: TGTGCCAGCAGCTTGGGACAGGACTCCTACAATGAGCAGTTCTTC. It encodes CASSLGQDSYNEQFF. Looking up the rest from reference TRBV5-8 and TRBJ2-1 gives the full variable domain: EAGVTQSPTHLIKTRGQQATLRCSPISGHTSVYWYQQALGLGLQFLLWYDEGEERNRGNFPPRFSGRQFPNYSSELNVNALELEDSALYLCASSLGQDSYNEQFFGPGTRLTVL.

CDR3: CASSSASRQGYEQYF. The CDR3 nucleotides are TGTGCCAGCAGCTCCGCCTCAAGACAGGGCTACGAGCAGTACTTC. This chain connects TRBV7-2 to TRBJ2-7, with 7 bases fitting TRBD1. V trimming: 4 bases; J trimming: 3 bases; junction bases outside the gene matches: 9. The germline V gene has CDR1 SGHTA and CDR2 FQGNSA. CDR3 size: 15 residues.

As DNA, the CDR3 is TGTGCCAGCAGCCGCCAGACAGGGAGCAATCAGCCCCAGCATTTT. Translating it yields CASSRQTGSNQPQHF. The rearrangement links TRBV7-8 to TRBJ1-5, with 7 bases fitting TRBD1. The CDR3 consists of 15 residues. The V gene's germline CDR1 is SGHVS and CDR2 FQNEAQ. The V gene end was trimmed by 5 bases and the J gene end by 1 base; junction bases not matched to a gene: 5.

The chain combines TRBV30 with TRBJ1-2; TRBD1 might be the D (6 bases). The germline CDR1 and CDR2 sequences are GTSNPN and SVGIG (reference sequence). Deletions cut 1 base from V and 4 bases from J, with 19 bases between. The CDR3 is 16 residues long. This CDR3 is CAWSARDRRPTYGYTF. The CDR3 bases are TGTGCCTGGAGTGCCCGAGACAGGAGACCGACCTATGGCTACACCTTC.

The J gene is TRBJ1-4, the V gene TRBV4-1; D unresolved. Looked up from germline, CDR1 is MGHRA and CDR2 is YSYEKL. Deletions cut 1 base from V and 3 bases from J, with 6 bases between. This CDR3 contains 14 residues. CDR3 amino acids: CASSQVVANEKLFF. As DNA, the CDR3 is TGCGCCAGCAGCCAAGTCGTCGCTAATGAAAAACTGTTTTTT.

The CDR3 loop is CASRLQGGSQYF. DNA for the CDR3: TGTGCCAGCAGGCTACAGGGAGGGTCCCAGTACTTC. The chain uses TRBV28 and TRBJ2-5, with D possibly being TRBD2 (7 bases). This CDR3 spans 12 amino acids. Between the trimmed V and J ends, which lost 6 bases and 9 bases, there was a span of 14 bases. The germline V gene encodes CDR1 MDHEN and CDR2 SYDVKM.

The V gene is TRBV9, the J gene TRBJ1-5; 8 nucleotides align to TRBD1. Germline V gives CDR1 SGDLS, CDR2 YYNGEE. This CDR3 is built from 15 residues. With 3 bases clipped from V and 4 bases from J, the junction kept 6 bases outside the gene matches. The CDR3 spells CASSAGQGLNQPQHF. The CDR3 nucleotides read TGTGCCAGCAGCGCCGGACAGGGATTAAATCAGCCCCAGCATTTT. The full variable domain, in which reference TRBV9 and TRBJ1-5 provide the parts outside the CDR3, is DSGVTQTPKHLITATGQRVTLRCSPRSGDLSVYWYQQSLDQGLQFLIQYYNGEERAKGNILERFSAQQFPDLHSELNLSSLELGDSALYFCASSAGQGLNQPQHFGDGTRLSIL.

The chain is built from TRBV4-3 and TRBJ1-5, with unresolved D. V was cut by 0 bases and J by 6 bases, with 12 bases left in between. CDR3 length: 15 amino acids. Germline loops: CDR1 LGHNA, CDR2 YSLEER. DNA for the CDR3: TGCGCCAGCAGCCAAGATATAGGAGGAAGTCAGCCCCAGCATTTT. It yields the protein CASSQDIGGSQPQHF.

The sample holds a few counts of this clone. V is TRBV20-1 and J is TRBJ1-2, with D uncertain. V dropped 8 bases and J dropped 4 bases, with 11 bases sitting between them. Per germline, CDR1 DFQATT and CDR2 SNEGSKA (reference sequence). The CDR3 extends over 11 amino acids. CDR3 in DNA: TGCAGTAGTTTGGGGAGCTATGGCTACACCTTC. This translates into CSSLGSYGYTF.

The J gene is TRBJ2-1, the V gene TRBV19, with TRBD2 identical over 11 bases. The CDR3 runs to 15 residues. Unmatched junction bases numbered 8, after V lost 4 bases and J lost 9 bases. Germline lookup yields CDR1 LNHDA and CDR2 SQIVND (reference sequence). CDR3 coding DNA: TGTGCCAGTAGTACAACTAGCGGGAGTTGGAGTGAGCAGTTCTTC. Its translation: CASSTTSGSWSEQFF. Combining the CDR3 with reference TRBV19 and TRBJ2-1 gives the whole variable domain DGGITQSPKYLFRKEGQNVTLSCEQNLNHDAMYWYRQDPGQGLRLIYYSQIVNDFQKGDIAEGYSVSREKKESFPLTVTSAQKNPTAFYLCASSTTSGSWSEQFFGPGTRLTVL.

This sequence joins TRBV28 and TRBJ2-1; D possibly corresponds to TRBD1 (5 bases). Per germline, CDR1 MDHEN and CDR2 SYDVKM. CDR3 size: 15 residues. V shed 4 bases and J shed 1 base, with 11 bases lying between them. This CDR3 reads CASSSEAGSYNEQFF. The CDR3 coding sequence is TGTGCCAGCAGTTCAGAGGCAGGGTCCTACAATGAGCAGTTCTTC.

The V and J genes are TRBV5-6 and TRBJ1-2, with D maybe TRBD1 (6 bases). The CDR3 covers 14 residues. The V gene's germline CDR1 is SGHDT and CDR2 YYEEEE. V gave up 3 bases and J gave up 4 bases, with 13 bases separating them. In nucleotides, the CDR3 is TGTGCCAGCAGCTCACCCGACAGGAGCTATGGCTACACCTTC. Protein product: CASSSPDRSYGYTF.

The CDR3 DNA reads as TGCGCCAGCAGCCAGTCCGCCGGGACTAGCTGGGAGACCCAGTACTTC. This translates into CASSQSAGTSWETQYF. This chain connects TRBV4-3 to TRBJ2-5, with 9 positions matching TRBD2. The V and J ends lost 3 bases and 5 bases, in that order; junction bases with no gene match: 10. CDR1 LGHNA and CDR2 YSLEER come from the germline V gene. CDR3 size: 16 residues.

The rearrangement links TRBV11-3 to TRBJ2-1; TRBD1 might be the D (6 bases). Germline assignment: CDR1 SGHNT and CDR2 YENEEA. This CDR3 contains 13 residues. Trimming stripped 5 bases from V and 10 bases from J, with 15 bases between. This CDR3 reads CASSQTTGWEQFF. For the CDR3, the DNA is TGTGCCAGCAGCCAAACGACAGGATGGGAGCAGTTCTTC.

V is TRBV7-3 and J is TRBJ2-1; 8 bases agree with TRBD1. V shed 5 bases, J shed 3 bases, and the junction held 12 bases outside the gene matches. Germline V gene sequence: CDR1 SGHTA, CDR2 FQGTGA. The CDR3 loop spans 17 amino acids. CDR3 coding DNA: TGTGCCAGCAGCATACAACCGGACAGGGTACTCTACAATGAGCAGTTCTTC. It codes for CASSIQPDRVLYNEQFF.